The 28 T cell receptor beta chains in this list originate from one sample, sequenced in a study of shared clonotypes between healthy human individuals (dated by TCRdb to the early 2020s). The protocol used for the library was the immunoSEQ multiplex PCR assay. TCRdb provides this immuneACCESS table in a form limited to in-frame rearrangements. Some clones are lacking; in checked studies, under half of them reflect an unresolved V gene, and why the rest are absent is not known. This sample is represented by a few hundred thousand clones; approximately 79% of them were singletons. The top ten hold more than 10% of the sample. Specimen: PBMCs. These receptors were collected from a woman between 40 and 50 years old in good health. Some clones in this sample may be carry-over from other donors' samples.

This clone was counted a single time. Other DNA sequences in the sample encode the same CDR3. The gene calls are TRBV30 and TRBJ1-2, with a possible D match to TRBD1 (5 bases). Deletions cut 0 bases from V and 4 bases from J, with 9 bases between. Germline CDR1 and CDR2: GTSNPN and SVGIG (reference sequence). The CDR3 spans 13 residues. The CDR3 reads CAWSVGQGYGYTF. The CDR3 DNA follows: TGTGCCTGGAGTGTCGGGCAGGGCTATGGCTACACCTTC.

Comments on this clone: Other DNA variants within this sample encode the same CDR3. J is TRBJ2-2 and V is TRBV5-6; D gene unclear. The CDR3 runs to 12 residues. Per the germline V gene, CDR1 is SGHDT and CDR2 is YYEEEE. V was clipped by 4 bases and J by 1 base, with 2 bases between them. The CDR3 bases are TGTGCCAGCAGCCTGAACACCGGGGAGCTGTTTTTT. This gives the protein CASSLNTGELFF.

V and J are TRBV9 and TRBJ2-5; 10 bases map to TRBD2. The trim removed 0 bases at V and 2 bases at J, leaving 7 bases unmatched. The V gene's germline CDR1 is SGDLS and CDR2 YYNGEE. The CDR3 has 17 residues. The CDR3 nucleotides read TGTGCCAGCAGCGTAGGGCTAGCGGGAGCTGCTCAAGAGACCCAGTACTTC. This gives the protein CASSVGLAGAAQETQYF.

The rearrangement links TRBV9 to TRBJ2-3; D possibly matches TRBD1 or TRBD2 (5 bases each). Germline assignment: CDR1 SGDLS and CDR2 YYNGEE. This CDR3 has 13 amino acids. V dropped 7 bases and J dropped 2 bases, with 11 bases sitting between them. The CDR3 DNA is TGTGCCAGCTGGGACGGAACCACAGATACGCAGTATTTT. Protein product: CASWDGTTDTQYF.

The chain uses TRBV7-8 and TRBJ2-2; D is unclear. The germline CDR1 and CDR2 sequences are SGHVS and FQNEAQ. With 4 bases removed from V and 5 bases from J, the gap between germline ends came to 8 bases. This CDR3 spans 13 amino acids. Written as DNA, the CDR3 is TGTGCCAGCAGCTCAACTATGACCGGGGAGCTGTTTTTT. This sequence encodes CASSSTMTGELFF.

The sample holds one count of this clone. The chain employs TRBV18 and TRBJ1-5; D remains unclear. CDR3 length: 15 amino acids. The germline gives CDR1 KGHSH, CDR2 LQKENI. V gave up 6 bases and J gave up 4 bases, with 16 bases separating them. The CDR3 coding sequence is TGTGCCAGCTCCGAAGGGAGGGCGGAGAATCAGCCCCAGCATTTT. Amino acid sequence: CASSEGRAENQPQHF.

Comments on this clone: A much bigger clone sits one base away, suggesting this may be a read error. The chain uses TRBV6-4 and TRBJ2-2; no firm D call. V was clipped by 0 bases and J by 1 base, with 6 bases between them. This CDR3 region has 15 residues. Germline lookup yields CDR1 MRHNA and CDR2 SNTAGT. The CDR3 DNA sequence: TGTGCCAGCAGTGACTCTGGCGGGAACACCGGGGAGCTGTTTTTT. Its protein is CASSDSGGNTGELFF.

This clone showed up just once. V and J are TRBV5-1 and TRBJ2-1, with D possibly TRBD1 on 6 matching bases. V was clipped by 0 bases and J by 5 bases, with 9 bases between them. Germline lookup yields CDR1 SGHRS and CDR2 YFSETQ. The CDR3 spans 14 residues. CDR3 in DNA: TGCGCCAGCAGCTTGGGGACAGTGAACAATGAGCAGTTCTTC. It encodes CASSLGTVNNEQFF.

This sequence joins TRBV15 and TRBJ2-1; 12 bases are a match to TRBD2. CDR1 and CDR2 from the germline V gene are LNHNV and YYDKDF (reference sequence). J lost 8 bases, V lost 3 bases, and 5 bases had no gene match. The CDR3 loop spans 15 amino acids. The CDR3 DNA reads TGTGCCACCAGCAGGACTAGCGGGAGTAGGGATGAGCAGTTCTTC. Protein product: CATSRTSGSRDEQFF. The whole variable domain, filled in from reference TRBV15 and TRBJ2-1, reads DAMVIQNPRYQVTQFGKPVTLSCSQTLNHNVMYWYQQKSSQAPKLLFHYYDKDFNNEADTPDNFQSRRPNTSFCFLDIRSPGLGDTAMYLCATSRTSGSRDEQFFGPGTRLTVL.

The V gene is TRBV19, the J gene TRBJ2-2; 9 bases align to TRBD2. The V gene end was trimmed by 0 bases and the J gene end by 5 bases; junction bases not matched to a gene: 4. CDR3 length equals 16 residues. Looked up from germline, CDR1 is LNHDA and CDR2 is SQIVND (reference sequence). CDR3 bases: TGTGCCAGTAGTATAGACCTAGCGGGATATACCGGGGAGCTGTTTTTT. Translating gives CASSIDLAGYTGELFF.

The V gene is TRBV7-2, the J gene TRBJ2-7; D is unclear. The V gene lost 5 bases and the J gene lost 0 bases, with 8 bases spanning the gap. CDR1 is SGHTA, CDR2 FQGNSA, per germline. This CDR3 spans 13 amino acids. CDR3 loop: CASSHTASYEQYF. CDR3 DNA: TGTGCCAGCAGCCATACAGCCTCCTACGAGCAGTACTTC.

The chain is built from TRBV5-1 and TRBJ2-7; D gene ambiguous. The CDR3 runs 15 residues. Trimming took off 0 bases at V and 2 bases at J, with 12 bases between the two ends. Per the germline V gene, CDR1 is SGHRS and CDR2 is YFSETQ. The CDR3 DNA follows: TGCGCCAGCAGCTTGGACGTGGGAACGACCTACGAGCAGTACTTC. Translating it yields CASSLDVGTTYEQYF.

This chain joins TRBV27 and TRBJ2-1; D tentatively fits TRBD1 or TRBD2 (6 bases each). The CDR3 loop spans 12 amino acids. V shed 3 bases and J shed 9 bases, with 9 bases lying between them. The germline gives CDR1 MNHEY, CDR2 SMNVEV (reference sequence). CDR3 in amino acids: CASSFGGTEQFF. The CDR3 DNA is TGTGCCAGCAGTTTCGGGGGCACTGAGCAGTTCTTC.

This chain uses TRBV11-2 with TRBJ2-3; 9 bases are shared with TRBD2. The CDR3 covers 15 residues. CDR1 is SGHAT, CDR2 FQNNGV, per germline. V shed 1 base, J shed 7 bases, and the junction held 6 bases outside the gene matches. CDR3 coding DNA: TGTGCCAGCAGCTTAGGGGGTAGCGGGAGAAATACGCAGTATTTT. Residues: CASSLGGSGRNTQYF.

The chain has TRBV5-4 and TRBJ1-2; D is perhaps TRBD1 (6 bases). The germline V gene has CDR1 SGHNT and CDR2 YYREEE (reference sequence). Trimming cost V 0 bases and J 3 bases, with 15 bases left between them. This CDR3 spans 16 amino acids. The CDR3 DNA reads TGTGCCAGCAGCTTGGCCGTGAACAGGGAGGACTATGGCTACACCTTC. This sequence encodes CASSLAVNREDYGYTF. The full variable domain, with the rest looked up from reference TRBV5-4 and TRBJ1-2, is ETGVTQSPTHLIKTRGQQVTLRCSSQSGHNTVSWYQQALGQGPQFIFQYYREEENGRGNFPPRFSGLQFPNYSSELNVNALELDDSALYLCASSLAVNREDYGYTFGSGTRLTVV.

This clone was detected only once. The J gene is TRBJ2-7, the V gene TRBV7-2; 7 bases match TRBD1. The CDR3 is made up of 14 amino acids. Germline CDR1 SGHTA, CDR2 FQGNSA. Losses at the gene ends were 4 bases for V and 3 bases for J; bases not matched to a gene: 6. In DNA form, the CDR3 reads TGTGCCAGCAGCTCCCGGACAGGCAGCTACGAGCAGTACTTC. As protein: CASSSRTGSYEQYF.

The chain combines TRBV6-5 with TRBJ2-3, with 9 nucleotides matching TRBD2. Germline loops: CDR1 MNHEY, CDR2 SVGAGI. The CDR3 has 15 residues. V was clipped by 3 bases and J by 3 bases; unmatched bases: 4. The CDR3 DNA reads TGTGCCAGCAGTTATGCAGGACTAGCGACAGATACGCAGTATTTT. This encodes CASSYAGLATDTQYF.

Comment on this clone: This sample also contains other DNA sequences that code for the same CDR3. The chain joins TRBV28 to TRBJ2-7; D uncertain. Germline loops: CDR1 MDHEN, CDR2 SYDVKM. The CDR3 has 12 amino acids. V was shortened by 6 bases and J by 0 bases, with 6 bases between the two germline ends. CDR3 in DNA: TGTGCCAGCAGCCCCCACTCCTACGAGCAGTACTTC. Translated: CASSPHSYEQYF. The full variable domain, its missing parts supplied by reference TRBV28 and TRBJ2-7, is DVKVTQSSRYLVKRTGEKVFLECVQDMDHENMFWYRQDPGLGLRLIYFSYDVKMKEKGDIPEGYSVSREKKERFSLILESASTNQTSMYLCASSPHSYEQYFGPGTRLTVT.

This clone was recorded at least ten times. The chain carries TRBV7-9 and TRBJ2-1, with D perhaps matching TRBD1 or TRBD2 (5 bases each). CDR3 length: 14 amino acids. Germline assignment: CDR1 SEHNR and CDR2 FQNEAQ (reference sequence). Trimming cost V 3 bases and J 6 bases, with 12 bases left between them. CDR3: CASSLGRFGNEQFF. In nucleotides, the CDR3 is TGTGCCAGCAGCTTGGGACGGTTCGGCAATGAGCAGTTCTTC.

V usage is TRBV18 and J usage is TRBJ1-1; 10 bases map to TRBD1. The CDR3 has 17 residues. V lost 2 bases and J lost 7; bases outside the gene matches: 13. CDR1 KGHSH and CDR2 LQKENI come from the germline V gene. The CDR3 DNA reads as TGTGCCAGCTCACCAGGGATGCCCGACAGGGGGCCGTTTGAAGCTTTCTTT. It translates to CASSPGMPDRGPFEAFF.

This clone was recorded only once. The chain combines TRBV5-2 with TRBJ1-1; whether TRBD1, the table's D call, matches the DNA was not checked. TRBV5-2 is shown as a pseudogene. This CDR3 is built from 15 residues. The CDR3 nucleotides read TGTGCCAGCAGCCAAGTGGACAGCTTGAACACTGAAGCTTTCTTT. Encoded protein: CASSQVDSLNTEAFF.

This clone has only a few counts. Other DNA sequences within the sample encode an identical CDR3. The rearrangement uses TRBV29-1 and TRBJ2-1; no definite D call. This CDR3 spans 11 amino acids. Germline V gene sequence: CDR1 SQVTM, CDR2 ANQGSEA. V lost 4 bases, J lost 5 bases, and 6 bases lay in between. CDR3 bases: TGCAGCGTTGGCCGGGACAATGAGCAGTTCTTC. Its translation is CSVGRDNEQFF.

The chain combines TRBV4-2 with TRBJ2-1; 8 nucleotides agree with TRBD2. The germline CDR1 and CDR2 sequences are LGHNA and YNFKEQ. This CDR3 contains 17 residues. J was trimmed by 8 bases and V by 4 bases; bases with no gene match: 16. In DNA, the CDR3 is TGTGCCAGCAGCCGCCTAAAGGGGAGCGGGAGTGGGCATGAGCAGTTCTTC. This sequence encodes CASSRLKGSGSGHEQFF.

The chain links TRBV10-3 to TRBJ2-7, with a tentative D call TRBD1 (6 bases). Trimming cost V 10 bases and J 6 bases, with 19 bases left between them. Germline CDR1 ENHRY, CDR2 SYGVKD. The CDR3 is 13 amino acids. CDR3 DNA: TGTGCCAGCCGAGAGCTTGAAGGGGGCGAGCAGTACTTC. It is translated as CASRELEGGEQYF.

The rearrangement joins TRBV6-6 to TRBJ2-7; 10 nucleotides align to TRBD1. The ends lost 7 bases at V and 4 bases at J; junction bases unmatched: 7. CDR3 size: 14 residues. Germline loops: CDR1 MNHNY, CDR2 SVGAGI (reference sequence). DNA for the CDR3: TGTGCCAGCACCCGACAGGGGGCTGGTTACGAGCAGTACTTC. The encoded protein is CASTRQGAGYEQYF.

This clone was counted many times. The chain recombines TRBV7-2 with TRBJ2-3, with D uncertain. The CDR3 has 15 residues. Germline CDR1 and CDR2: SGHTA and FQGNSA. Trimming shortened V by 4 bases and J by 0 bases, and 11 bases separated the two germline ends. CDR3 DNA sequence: TGTGCCAGCAGCTACGCTCATCCAAGCACAGATACGCAGTATTTT. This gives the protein CASSYAHPSTDTQYF.

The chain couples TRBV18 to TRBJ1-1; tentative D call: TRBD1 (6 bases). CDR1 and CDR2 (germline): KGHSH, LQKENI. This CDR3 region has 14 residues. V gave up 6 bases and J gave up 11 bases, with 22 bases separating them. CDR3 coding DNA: TGTGCCAGCTCCCCTAATGGGGGGCAACTAAGGGCTTTCTTT. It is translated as CASSPNGGQLRAFF.

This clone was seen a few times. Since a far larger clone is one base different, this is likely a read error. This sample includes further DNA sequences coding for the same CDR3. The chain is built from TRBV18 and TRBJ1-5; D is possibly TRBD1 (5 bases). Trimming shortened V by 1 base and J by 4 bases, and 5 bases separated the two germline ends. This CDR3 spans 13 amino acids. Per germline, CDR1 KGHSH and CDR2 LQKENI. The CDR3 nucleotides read TGTGCCAGCTCACCACAGGGGAATCAGCCCCAGCATTTT. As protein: CASSPQGNQPQHF.